This entry features one TCR beta chain sequence. The antigen is not known. Produced via immunoSEQ multiplex PCR; TCRdb's table is partial and in-frame only. The sample contains about 14,000 clones, about 70% of which appear only once. This sample is part of a study of immune cell composition in non-small cell lung cancer. Overall study: Tumours were mainly lung adenocarcinoma or squamous cell carcinoma.

Points from the study as a whole: Adenocarcinomas with higher top tumour-associated clone frequency had more reactive TILs. Lung adenocarcinomas had lower top 10 clone scores and clonality than squamous tumours. Tumour TCR-beta clonality was not significantly tied to smoking pack-years.

The germline V gene has CDR1 MGHRA and CDR2 YSYEKL. The CDR3 covers 21 residues. V lost 0 bases, J lost 4 bases, and 20 bases stayed unmatched. The clonotype was recovered from a human donor with non-small cell lung cancer. The sequencing sample was made of lung tumor tissue. The chain has TRBV4-1 and TRBJ2-4; 8 bases map to TRBD2. The CDR3 spells CASSQEAPGFSGKPPKNIQYF. The CDR3 DNA follows: TGCGCCAGCAGCCAAGAAGCGCCCGGGTTTAGCGGGAAACCGCCAAAAAACATTCAGTACTTC.